The 16 T cell receptor beta chains given below trace back to one sample, sequenced in a study of T cell changes during pregnancy in multiple sclerosis. Sequenced by immunoSEQ multiplex PCR; TCRdb stores in-frame clones only, minus some. The sample lists about 46,000 clones, 93% occurring once. The sequencing used CD8+ T cells from peripheral blood mononuclear cells, collected after pregnancy. All receptors derive from a female donor with multiple sclerosis, enrolled in a pregnancy study.

In this sample, this clone turned up once. The chain is built from TRBV28 and TRBJ2-7; possible D gene TRBD1, 5 bases. The CDR3 runs to 16 residues. Deletions cut 3 bases from V and 3 bases from J, with 18 bases between. Germline V CDR1 and CDR2: MDHEN, SYDVKM. CDR3 in amino acids: CASSFSQARLLYEQYF. The CDR3 DNA reads TGTGCCAGCAGTTTTTCACAGGCACGCCTACTCTACGAGCAGTACTTC. Supplemented by reference TRBV28 and TRBJ2-7, the full variable domain reads DVKVTQSSRYLVKRTGEKVFLECVQDMDHENMFWYRQDPGLGLRLIYFSYDVKMKEKGDIPEGYSVSREKKERFSLILESASTNQTSMYLCASSFSQARLLYEQYFGPGTRLTVT.

The rearrangement links TRBV7-8 to TRBJ1-1, with D uncertain. Trimming removed 0 bases at V and 5 bases at J, with 13 bases between. In germline, CDR1 is SGHVS, CDR2 FQNEAQ. The CDR3 has 15 amino acids. The DNA for the CDR3 is TGTGCCAGCAGCTTAGCGCTGGGGAGAGAGACTGAAGCTTTCTTT. It encodes CASSLALGRETEAFF.

Remarks on this clone: Additional DNA sequences in this sample encode the identical CDR3. The V call is TRBV6-5, the J call TRBJ2-7; D possibly corresponds to TRBD1 (5 bases). Germline V lookup: CDR1 MNHEY, CDR2 SVGAGI. The CDR3 runs 14 residues. V was trimmed by 9 bases and J by 0 bases, leaving 15 bases between them. The CDR3 DNA is TGTGCCAGTCATCAGGGTTTCGGCTCCTACGAGCAGTACTTC. It is translated as CASHQGFGSYEQYF.

The chain recombines TRBV7-9 with TRBJ2-3; D ambiguous. Trimming shortened V by 5 bases and J by 4 bases, and 16 bases separated the two germline ends. The germline gives CDR1 SEHNR, CDR2 FQNEAQ (reference sequence). This CDR3 contains 15 residues. The CDR3 nucleotides read TGTGCCAGCAGCCCCCCAGGCAGCTCCGCAGATACGCAGTATTTT. Its protein product is CASSPPGSSADTQYF.

The rearrangement links TRBV7-8 to TRBJ2-1; 8 positions match TRBD2. V lost 4 bases to trimming and J lost 5 bases; unmatched junction nucleotides: 10. Germline CDR1 SGHVS, CDR2 FQNEAQ. The CDR3 loop spans 16 amino acids. Here the CDR3 DNA reads TGTGCCAGCAGCTCCAGGACTAGCTCTCCACACAATGAGCAGTTCTTC. Protein sequence: CASSSRTSSPHNEQFF.

This clone appeared once. The genes are TRBV11-1 and TRBJ2-1; D is perhaps TRBD2 (5 bases). Germline lookup yields CDR1 SGHAT and CDR2 FQDESV (reference sequence). The CDR3 sequence is 15 residues long. Trimming left V 3 bases short and J 0 bases short, with 9 bases between. For the CDR3, the DNA is TGTGCCAGCAGCTTCGACTACAACTCCTACAATGAGCAGTTCTTC. This translates into CASSFDYNSYNEQFF.

The chain uses TRBV7-9 and TRBJ2-3, with 9 bases fitting TRBD2. CDR1 and CDR2 from the germline V gene are SEHNR and FQNEAQ (reference sequence). This CDR3 is 15 amino acids long. After removal of 8 bases from V and 4 bases from J, the junction contained 10 bases not matched to a gene. CDR3 sequence (DNA): TGTGCCAGCTCCCCGGCTAGCGGGATCTCAGATACGCAGTATTTT. It yields the protein CASSPASGISDTQYF.

This clone was observed once. The chain combines TRBV28 with TRBJ2-7; a weak D match, TRBD1 (5 bases). The CDR3 is 14 residues long. The V end lost 3 bases, the J end lost 1 base, and 10 bases lay between the germline ends. Per germline, CDR1 MDHEN and CDR2 SYDVKM. Here the CDR3 DNA reads TGTGCCAGCAGTTTCGGTCAGGGTTCCTACGAGCAGTACTTC. Translated, it gives CASSFGQGSYEQYF.

This sequence joins TRBV5-1 and TRBJ2-5; D gene unclear. V was clipped by 1 base and J by 5 bases, with 9 bases between them. The CDR3 totals 13 residues. Germline CDR1 SGHRS, CDR2 YFSETQ. CDR3 coding DNA: TGCGCCAGCAGCTTGTGGCCCGGGGAGACCCAGTACTTC. Encoded protein: CASSLWPGETQYF.

The CDR3 DNA is TGTGCCAGCAGCTCAATCATGAACACCATATATTTT. Encoded protein: CASSSIMNTIYF. This chain connects TRBV11-2 to TRBJ1-3; D gene unclear. V was clipped by 4 bases and J by 7 bases, with 8 bases between them. Germline loops: CDR1 SGHAT, CDR2 FQNNGV. This CDR3 has 12 residues.

The chain has TRBV4-1 and TRBJ2-1, with D perhaps TRBD2 (6 bases). The germline V and J ends were trimmed by 0 bases and 8 bases, with 14 bases remaining between them. The CDR3 spans 15 residues. Germline CDR1 reads MGHRA; CDR2 reads YSYEKL. CDR3 in amino acids: CASSQDTSLNDEQFF. CDR3 coding DNA: TGCGCCAGCAGCCAAGACACTAGCTTAAATGATGAGCAGTTCTTC.

J is TRBJ2-2 and V is TRBV7-6; D is perhaps TRBD1 (6 bases). Germline assignment: CDR1 SGHVS and CDR2 FNYEAQ. CDR3 length: 18 residues. V lost 5 bases, J lost 5 bases, and 24 bases lay in between. CDR3 sequence reads: CASSPALGAGEGTGELFF. The CDR3 DNA sequence: TGTGCCAGCAGCCCTGCTCTCGGGGCAGGGGAAGGGACCGGGGAGCTGTTTTTT.

The gene calls are TRBV28 and TRBJ2-7, with D possibly matching TRBD2 (6 bases). In germline, CDR1 is MDHEN, CDR2 SYDVKM. The CDR3 has 16 residues. The V end was cut by 5 bases, the J end by 5 bases, with 22 bases between. CDR3 DNA: TGTGCCAGCAGTCGGAGATGGGGGGTCCCTACGAACGAGCAGTACTTC. This gives the protein CASSRRWGVPTNEQYF.

This clone has just a few counts. V gene TRBV10-2 combines with J gene TRBJ1-1; D might be TRBD1 (6 bases). The germline V and J ends were trimmed by 4 bases and 1 base, with 7 bases remaining between them. Germline CDR1 and CDR2: WSHSY and SAAADI. This CDR3 region has 13 residues. CDR3 residues: CASSGTENTEAFF. The CDR3 bases are TGCGCCAGCAGTGGGACAGAGAACACTGAAGCTTTCTTT.

The gene calls are TRBV7-9 and TRBJ1-5; 8 positions agree with TRBD1. Germline V CDR1 and CDR2: SEHNR, FQNEAQ (reference sequence). V lost 5 bases to trimming and J lost 5 bases; unmatched junction nucleotides: 14. The CDR3 is 17 amino acids. The CDR3 region has the DNA TGTGCCAGCAGCCTCGCCCCCGGCAGGGGGCTTGATCAGCCCCAGCATTTT. Residues: CASSLAPGRGLDQPQHF.

V is TRBV5-8 and J is TRBJ2-3; 11 bases line up with TRBD2. After removal of 0 bases from V and 1 base from J, the junction contained 7 bases not matched to a gene. This CDR3 is built from 18 residues. CDR1 and CDR2 (germline): SGHTS, YDEGEE. The DNA for the CDR3 is TGTGCCAGCAGCTTGGGACTAGCGGGGAGTGTACGCACAGATACGCAGTATTTT. It codes for CASSLGLAGSVRTDTQYF.